One and the same sample provided the 27 T cell receptor beta chains below, sequenced in a study of blood T cell repertoires in COVID-19. Assay used: immunoSEQ multiplex PCR; TCRdb lists only in-frame clones, some missing. The table has around 200,000 clones, roughly 84% seen once. Material: peripheral blood. The origin of the receptors is a human donor with acute or convalescent COVID-19. The donor label of this sample is uncertain.

The gene calls are TRBV12-5 and TRBJ1-6; a possible D gene is TRBD1 (5 bases). The CDR3 runs 15 residues. V lost 6 bases and J lost 7, with 16 bases in between. CDR1 is LGHNT and CDR2 is FRNRAP in the germline V gene. The CDR3 DNA is TGTGCTAGTGGATCCCCCAAAGCAGGGAATTCACCCCTCCACTTT. This codes for CASGSPKAGNSPLHF.

This rearrangement joins TRBV30 to TRBJ1-1; 8 nucleotides align to TRBD1. Germline CDR1 reads GTSNPN; CDR2 reads SVGIG (reference sequence). CDR3 length equals 15 residues. With V trimmed by 1 base and J by 6 bases, 10 bases remained unmatched. The CDR3 nucleotides are TGTGCCTGGAGTGCAGGGGGCGCTGGGGACGCTGAAGCTTTCTTT. Its translation is CAWSAGGAGDAEAFF.

Regarding this clone: The sample carries other DNA sequences with the same CDR3. The genes are TRBV9 and TRBJ1-3; D might be TRBD1 (6 bases). This CDR3 is built from 15 residues. CDR1 is SGDLS and CDR2 is YYNGEE in the germline V gene. Deletions cut 3 bases from V and 0 bases from J, with 10 bases between. CDR3 region: CASSAETGSGNTIYF. As DNA, the CDR3 is TGTGCCAGCAGCGCTGAGACAGGCTCTGGAAACACCATATATTTT.

This clone was counted a single time. J is TRBJ2-1 and V is TRBV4-1; D is perhaps TRBD2 (6 bases). Germline CDR1 reads MGHRA; CDR2 reads YSYEKL. V lost 10 bases and J lost 7, with 26 bases in between. The CDR3 is 16 amino acids. The CDR3 sequence is CATGRLTGVGGNEQFF. The DNA of the CDR3 is TGCGCCACGGGCCGGTTGACGGGGGTCGGTGGGAATGAGCAGTTCTTC.

This chain links TRBV30 with TRBJ2-3, with a weak D call TRBD1 (6 bases). With 0 bases removed from V and 0 bases from J, the gap between germline ends came to 10 bases. The CDR3 is made up of 15 amino acids. CDR1 is GTSNPN and CDR2 is SVGIG in the germline V gene (reference sequence). The CDR3 DNA sequence: TGTGCCTGGAGTGTACAGGGCATCAGCACAGATACGCAGTATTTT. Amino acid sequence: CAWSVQGISTDTQYF.

This chain uses TRBV7-3 with TRBJ2-7; D may be TRBD2 (5 bases). The V gene's germline CDR1 is SGHTA and CDR2 FQGTGA. There are 15 residues in the CDR3. V lost 6 bases, J lost 2 bases, and 17 bases lay in between. The CDR3 spells CASSTAPGLPYEQYF. The CDR3 coding sequence is TGTGCCAGCAGTACTGCCCCGGGGTTGCCCTACGAGCAGTACTTC.

This chain links TRBV7-2 with TRBJ1-5; tentative D call: TRBD1 (5 bases). V dropped 5 bases and J dropped 0 bases, with 11 bases sitting between them. The CDR3 has 15 amino acids. Germline CDR1 SGHTA, CDR2 FQGNSA. The DNA for the CDR3 is TGTGCCAGCAGCCACCGACAGAATAGCAATCAGCCCCAGCATTTT. Residues: CASSHRQNSNQPQHF.

The CDR3 here is CASSYTRSRNEKLFF. Here the CDR3 DNA reads TGTGCCAGCAGCTACACGCGTTCGCGGAATGAAAAACTGTTTTTT. V is TRBV7-9 and J is TRBJ1-4; D unresolved. CDR3 length equals 15 residues. V was clipped by 4 bases and J by 5 bases, with 14 bases between them. Germline CDR1 SEHNR, CDR2 FQNEAQ (reference sequence). Drawing the rest from reference TRBV7-9 and TRBJ1-4, the complete variable domain is DTGVSQNPRHKITKRGQNVTFRCDPISEHNRLYWYRQTLGQGPEFLTYFQNEAQLEKSRLLSDRFSAERPKGSFSTLEIQRTEQGDSAMYLCASSYTRSRNEKLFFGSGTQLSVL.

V is TRBV19 and J is TRBJ1-1, with unresolved D. V was clipped by 5 bases and J by 4 bases, with 17 bases between them. The V gene's germline CDR1 is LNHDA and CDR2 SQIVND (reference sequence). The CDR3 consists of 15 residues. CDR3 sequence: CASSSLPVSRTEAFF. CDR3 nucleotides: TGTGCCAGTAGTTCCCTCCCTGTGTCCCGCACTGAAGCTTTCTTT.

The rearrangement links TRBV9 to TRBJ2-5; 7 bases align to TRBD2. The CDR3 spans 17 residues. CDR1 and CDR2 (germline): SGDLS, YYNGEE. V lost 3 bases to trimming and J lost 2 bases; unmatched junction nucleotides: 13. In DNA form, the CDR3 reads TGTGCCAGCAGCGGATCCCAGCGGGGATGGGGGCAAGAGACCCAGTACTTC. Translated: CASSGSQRGWGQETQYF.

The chain links TRBV10-1 to TRBJ1-1; 12 bases map to TRBD1. Germline V gene data show CDR1 as WNHNN and CDR2 as SYGVQD (reference sequence). Trimming removed 2 bases from V and 6 bases from J; junction bases left unmatched: 10. The CDR3 totals 17 residues. CDR3 protein: CASSEPLEGTGGPEAFF. The CDR3 nucleotides read TGCGCCAGCAGTGAGCCGCTTGAGGGGACAGGGGGCCCTGAAGCTTTCTTT.

The genes are TRBV10-3 and TRBJ2-2; 7 bases fit TRBD1. CDR3 length: 14 residues. V shed 4 bases and J 5 bases; nucleotides not matched to a gene: 4. Germline loops: CDR1 ENHRY, CDR2 SYGVKD. As DNA, the CDR3 is TGTGCCATCAGTGGAGGGGGCGGGACCGGGGAGCTGTTTTTT. Residues: CAISGGGGTGELFF.

This clone was recorded only once. This chain links TRBV19 with TRBJ1-5, with D tentatively TRBD1 (5 bases). The CDR3 covers 15 residues. V was shortened by 6 bases and J by 1 base, with 13 bases between the two germline ends. Germline CDR1 is LNHDA and CDR2 is SQIVND (reference sequence). CDR3 sequence (DNA): TGTGCCAGTAGCACTACAGGAAGAAGCAATCAGCCCCAGCATTTT. Protein sequence: CASSTTGRSNQPQHF.

The chain recombines TRBV21-1 with TRBJ1-6; the table's D gene call, TRBD1, was not cross checked with the DNA. TRBV21-1 is marked as a pseudogene. This CDR3 has 17 amino acids. The CDR3 DNA reads TGTGCCAGCAAACAGGACCGGGACCGGACAGGGAATTCACCCCTCCACTTT. Protein product: CASKQDRDRTGNSPLHF.

The chain combines TRBV19 with TRBJ2-2; 8 bases agree with TRBD1. The V gene end was trimmed by 10 bases and the J gene end by 2 bases; junction bases not matched to a gene: 6. The CDR3 runs 14 residues. In germline, CDR1 is LNHDA, CDR2 SQIVND (reference sequence). The CDR3, as DNA: TGTGCCACCGGACAGGGTCCAAACACCGGGGAGCTGTTTTTT. It codes for CATGQGPNTGELFF.

The CDR3 coding sequence is TGTGCCAGCAGTTTATCCGGGACTTGGGAGACCCAGTACTTC. Its protein is CASSLSGTWETQYF. The V gene is TRBV28, the J gene TRBJ2-5, with a tentative D call TRBD2 (6 bases). Trimming stripped 1 base from V and 5 bases from J, with 11 bases between. From germline, CDR1 is MDHEN and CDR2 SYDVKM. The CDR3 length is 14 residues.

The rearrangement uses TRBV18 and TRBJ2-7, with 8 bases matching TRBD1. The CDR3 sequence is 14 residues long. Looked up from germline, CDR1 is KGHSH and CDR2 is LQKENI. J was trimmed by 5 bases and V by 5 bases; bases with no gene match: 8. CDR3 sequence reads: CASSGAGGLDEQYF. The DNA for the CDR3 is TGTGCCAGCTCAGGGGCAGGGGGCCTCGACGAGCAGTACTTC.

The rearrangement links TRBV6-6 to TRBJ1-3; D uncertain. Germline V gene sequence: CDR1 MNHNY, CDR2 SVGAGI (reference sequence). Trimming cost V 5 bases and J 4 bases, with 6 bases left between them. There are 12 residues in the CDR3. CDR3 sequence: CASSQQGNTIYF. The CDR3, as DNA: TGTGCCAGCAGTCAACAGGGAAACACCATATATTTT.

This sequence joins TRBV7-2 and TRBJ1-4, with TRBD1 matching over 7 bases. V lost 4 bases, J lost 3 bases, and 5 bases stayed unmatched. Germline assignment: CDR1 SGHTA and CDR2 FQGNSA. CDR3 length equals 15 residues. DNA for the CDR3: TGTGCCAGCAGCTCAGGGGGTCCACCTAATGAAAAACTGTTTTTT. Translated: CASSSGGPPNEKLFF. The whole variable domain, filled in from reference TRBV7-2 and TRBJ1-4, reads GAGVSQSPSNKVTEKGKDVELRCDPISGHTALYWYRQSLGQGLEFLIYFQGNSAPDKSGLPSDRFSAERTGGSVSTLTIQRTQQEDSAVYLCASSSGGPPNEKLFFGSGTQLSVL.

This chain links TRBV6-1 with TRBJ1-5; 11 bases line up with TRBD1. This CDR3 region has 16 residues. Trimming removed 4 bases from V and 8 bases from J; junction bases left unmatched: 10. Germline V gene data show CDR1 as MNHNS and CDR2 as SASEGT. The CDR3 here is CASSGNLGTGGEPQHF. In nucleotides, the CDR3 is TGTGCCAGCAGTGGAAACTTAGGGACAGGGGGAGAGCCCCAGCATTTT.

The chain carries TRBV3-1 (or the pseudogene TRBV3-2) and TRBJ2-7; D gene uncertain. The CDR3 contains 12 residues. Trimming took off 2 bases at V and 3 bases at J, with 5 bases between the two ends. Germline lookup yields CDR1 LGHDT and CDR2 YNNKEL (reference sequence). CDR3 in amino acids: CASSQSGYEQYF. In DNA, the CDR3 is TGTGCCAGCAGCCAATCAGGCTACGAGCAGTACTTC.

The J gene is TRBJ2-1, the V gene TRBV3-1 (or the pseudogene TRBV3-2); D is ambiguous. The CDR3 covers 14 residues. Trimming stripped 3 bases from V and 6 bases from J, with 12 bases between. Germline CDR1 and CDR2: LGHDT and YNNKEL (reference sequence). DNA of the CDR3: TGTGCCAGCAGCCACACGAGTACGGGCAATGAGCAGTTCTTC. This gives the protein CASSHTSTGNEQFF.

CDR3 sequence reads: CASSSASGSPYEQYF. The CDR3 coding sequence is TGTGCCAGCAGCTCCGCGAGCGGGAGTCCCTACGAGCAGTACTTC. The J gene is TRBJ2-7, the V gene TRBV7-9; 8 nucleotides align to TRBD2. This CDR3 comprises 15 residues. V was clipped by 4 bases and J by 2 bases; unmatched bases: 7. Germline CDR1 SEHNR, CDR2 FQNEAQ (reference sequence).

Details on this clone: The sample holds other DNA sequences that translate to the same CDR3. The chain carries TRBV30 and TRBJ1-1; D gene ambiguous. From germline, CDR1 is GTSNPN and CDR2 SVGIG (reference sequence). V lost 0 bases to trimming and J lost 10 bases, with 9 bases between them. The CDR3 extends over 11 amino acids. CDR3 coding DNA: TGTGCCTGGAGTGTGGGAGGTTTAGCTTTCTTT. This encodes CAWSVGGLAFF.

The CDR3 loop reads CASSYWNQGTDEQYF. The CDR3 DNA reads as TGTGCCAGCAGTTACTGGAACCAGGGGACCGACGAGCAGTACTTC. V usage is TRBV6-5 and J usage is TRBJ2-7, with D tentatively TRBD1 (6 bases). CDR1 is MNHEY, CDR2 SVGAGI, per germline. Trimming removed 1 base from V and 5 bases from J, with 15 bases in between. This CDR3 spans 15 amino acids.

V usage is TRBV29-1 and J usage is TRBJ2-2; 13 positions agree with TRBD2. The J segment lost 1 base and the V segment lost 6 bases, leaving 2 bases of the junction unmatched. The CDR3 runs 15 residues. Germline CDR1 is SQVTM and CDR2 is ANQGSEA. The CDR3 sequence: CSVWTSGGNTGELFF. In DNA, the CDR3 is TGCAGCGTATGGACTAGCGGGGGGAACACCGGGGAGCTGTTTTTT.

The chain links TRBV25-1 to TRBJ1-3, with D maybe TRBD1 (6 bases). V lost 3 bases and J lost 0, with 12 bases in between. The CDR3 loop spans 16 amino acids. The germline V gene encodes CDR1 MGHDK and CDR2 SYGVNS. In nucleotides, the CDR3 is TGTGCCAGCAGTGAGCCGGGACACCACTCTGGAAACACCATATATTTT. It encodes CASSEPGHHSGNTIYF.